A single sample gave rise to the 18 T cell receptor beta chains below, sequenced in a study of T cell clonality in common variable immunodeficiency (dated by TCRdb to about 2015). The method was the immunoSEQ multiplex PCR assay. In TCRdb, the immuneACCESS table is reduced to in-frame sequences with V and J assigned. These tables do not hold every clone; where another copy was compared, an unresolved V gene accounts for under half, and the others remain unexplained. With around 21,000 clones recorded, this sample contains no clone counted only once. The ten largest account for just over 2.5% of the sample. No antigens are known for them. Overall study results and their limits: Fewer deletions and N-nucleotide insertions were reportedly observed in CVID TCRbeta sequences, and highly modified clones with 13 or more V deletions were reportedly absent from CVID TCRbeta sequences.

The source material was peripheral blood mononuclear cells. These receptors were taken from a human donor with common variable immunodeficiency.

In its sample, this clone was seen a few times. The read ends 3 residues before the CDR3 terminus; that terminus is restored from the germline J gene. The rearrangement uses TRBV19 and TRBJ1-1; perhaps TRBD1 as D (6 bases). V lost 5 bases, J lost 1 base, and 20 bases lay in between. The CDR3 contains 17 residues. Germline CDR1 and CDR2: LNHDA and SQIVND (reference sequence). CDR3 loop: CASSLSGTPTGNTEAFF. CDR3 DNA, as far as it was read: TGTGCCAGTAGTCTTTCAGGGACACCTACTGGGAACACTGAA.

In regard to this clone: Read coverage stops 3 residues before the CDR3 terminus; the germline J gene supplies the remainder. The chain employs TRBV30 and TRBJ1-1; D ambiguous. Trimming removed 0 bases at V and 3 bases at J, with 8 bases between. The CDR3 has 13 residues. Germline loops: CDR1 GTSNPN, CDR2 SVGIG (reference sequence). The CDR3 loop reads CAWSVPGYTEAFF. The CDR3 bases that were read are TGTGCCTGGAGTGTACCCGGGTACACTGAA.

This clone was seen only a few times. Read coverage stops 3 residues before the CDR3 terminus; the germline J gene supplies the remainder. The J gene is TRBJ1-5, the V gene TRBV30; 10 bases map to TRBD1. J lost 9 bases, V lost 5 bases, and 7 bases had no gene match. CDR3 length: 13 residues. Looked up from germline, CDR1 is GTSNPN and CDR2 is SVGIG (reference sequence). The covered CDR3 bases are TGTGCCTGGGGCGGGACAGGGGATAGGCCC. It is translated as CAWGGTGDRP. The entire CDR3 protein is CAWGGTGDRPQHF.

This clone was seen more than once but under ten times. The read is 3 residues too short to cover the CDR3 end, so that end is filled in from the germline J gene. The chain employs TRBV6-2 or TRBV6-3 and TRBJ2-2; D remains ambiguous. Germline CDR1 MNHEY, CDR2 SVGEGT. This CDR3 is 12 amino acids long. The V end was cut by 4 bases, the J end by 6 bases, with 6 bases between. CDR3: CASSFYSGELFF. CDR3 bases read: TGTGCCAGCAGTTTCTATTCCGGGGAG.

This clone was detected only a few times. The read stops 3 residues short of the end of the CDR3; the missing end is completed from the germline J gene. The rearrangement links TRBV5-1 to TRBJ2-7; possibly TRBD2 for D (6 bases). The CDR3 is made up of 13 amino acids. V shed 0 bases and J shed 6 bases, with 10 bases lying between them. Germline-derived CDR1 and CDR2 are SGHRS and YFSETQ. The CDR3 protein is CASSLETSREQYF. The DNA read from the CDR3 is TGCGCCAGCAGCTTGGAGACTAGTCGCGAG.

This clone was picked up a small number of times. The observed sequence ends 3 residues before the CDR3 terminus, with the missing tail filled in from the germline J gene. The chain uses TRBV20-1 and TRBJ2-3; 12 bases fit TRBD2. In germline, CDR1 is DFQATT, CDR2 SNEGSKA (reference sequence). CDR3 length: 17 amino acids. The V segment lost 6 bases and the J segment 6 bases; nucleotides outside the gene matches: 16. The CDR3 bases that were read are TGCAGTGCCATGTTGGACACGGCTAGCGGGAGGGTGGATACG. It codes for CSAMLDTASGRVDT. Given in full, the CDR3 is CSAMLDTASGRVDTQYF.

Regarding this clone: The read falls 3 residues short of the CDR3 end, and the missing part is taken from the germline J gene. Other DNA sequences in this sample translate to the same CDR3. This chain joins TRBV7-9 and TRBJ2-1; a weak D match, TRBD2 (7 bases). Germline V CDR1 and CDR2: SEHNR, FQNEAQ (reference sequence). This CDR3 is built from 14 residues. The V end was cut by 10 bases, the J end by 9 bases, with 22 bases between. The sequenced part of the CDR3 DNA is TGTGCCACCAGTAGGCCCTTAGGGGGGGTTGAG. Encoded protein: CATSRPLGGVE. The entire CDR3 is CATSRPLGGVEQFF.

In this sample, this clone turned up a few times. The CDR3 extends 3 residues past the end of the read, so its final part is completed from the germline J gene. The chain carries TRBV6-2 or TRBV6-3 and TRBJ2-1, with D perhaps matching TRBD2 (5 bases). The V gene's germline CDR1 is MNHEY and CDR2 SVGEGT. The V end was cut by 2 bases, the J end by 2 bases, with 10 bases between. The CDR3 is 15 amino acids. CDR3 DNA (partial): TGTGCCAGCAGTTACACGCTAGCTGCCTACAATGAG. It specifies CASSYTLAAYNE. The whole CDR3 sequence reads CASSYTLAAYNEQFF.

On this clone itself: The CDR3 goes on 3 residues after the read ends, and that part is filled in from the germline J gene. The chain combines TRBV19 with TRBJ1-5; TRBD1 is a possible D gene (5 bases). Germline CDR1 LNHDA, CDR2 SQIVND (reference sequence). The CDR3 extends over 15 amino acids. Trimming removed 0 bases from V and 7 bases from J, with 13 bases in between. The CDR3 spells CASSIESRVGQPQHF. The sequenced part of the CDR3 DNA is TGTGCCAGTAGTATAGAAAGCAGGGTCGGGCAGCCC.

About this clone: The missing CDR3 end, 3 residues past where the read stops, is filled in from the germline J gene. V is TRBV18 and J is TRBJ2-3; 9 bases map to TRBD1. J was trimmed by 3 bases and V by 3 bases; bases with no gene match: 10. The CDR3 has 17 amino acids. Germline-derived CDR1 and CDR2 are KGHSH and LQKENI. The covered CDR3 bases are TGTGCCAGCTCACCGTTTGAGGGACAGGGAAGAACAGATACG. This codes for CASSPFEGQGRTDT. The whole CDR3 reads CASSPFEGQGRTDTQYF.

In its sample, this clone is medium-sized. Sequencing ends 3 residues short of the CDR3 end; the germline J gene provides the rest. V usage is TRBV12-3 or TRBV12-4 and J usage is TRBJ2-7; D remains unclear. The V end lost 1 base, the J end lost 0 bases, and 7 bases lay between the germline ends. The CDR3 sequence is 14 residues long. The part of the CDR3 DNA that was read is TGTGCCAGCAGTTTAGGCGGCAGCTCCTACGAG. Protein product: CASSLGGSSYE. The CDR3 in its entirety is CASSLGGSSYEQYF.

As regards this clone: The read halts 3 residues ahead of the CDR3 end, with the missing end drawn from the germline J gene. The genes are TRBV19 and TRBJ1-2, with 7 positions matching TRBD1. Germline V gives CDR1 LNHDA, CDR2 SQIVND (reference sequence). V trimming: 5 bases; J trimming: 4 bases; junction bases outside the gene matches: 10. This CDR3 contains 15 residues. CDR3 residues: CASSPRQGRAYGYTF. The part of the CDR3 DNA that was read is TGTGCCAGTAGTCCTCGACAGGGCAGAGCCTATGGC.

CDR3: CGTRDRGTDTQYF. The DNA read from the CDR3 is TGTGGCACTAGGGACAGGGGTACAGATACG. V and J are TRBV19 and TRBJ2-3, with 10 bases aligning to TRBD1. The sequenced fragment ends 3 residues before the CDR3 boundary, so the rest is inferred from the germline J gene. CDR1 LNHDA and CDR2 SQIVND come from the germline V gene (reference sequence). This CDR3 region has 13 residues.

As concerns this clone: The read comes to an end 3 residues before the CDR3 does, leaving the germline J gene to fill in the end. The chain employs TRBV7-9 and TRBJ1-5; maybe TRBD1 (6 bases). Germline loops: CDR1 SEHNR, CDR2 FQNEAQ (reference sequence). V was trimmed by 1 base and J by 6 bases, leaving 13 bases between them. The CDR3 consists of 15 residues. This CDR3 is CASSLDGGAGQPQHF. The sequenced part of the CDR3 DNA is TGTGCCAGCAGCTTAGATGGGGGCGCGGGTCAGCCC.

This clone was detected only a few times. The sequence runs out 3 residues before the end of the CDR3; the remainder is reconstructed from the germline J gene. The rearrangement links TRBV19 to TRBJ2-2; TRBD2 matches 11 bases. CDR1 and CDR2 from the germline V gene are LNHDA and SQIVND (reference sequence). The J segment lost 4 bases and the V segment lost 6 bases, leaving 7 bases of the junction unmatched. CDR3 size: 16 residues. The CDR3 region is CASRTGTSGPTGELFF. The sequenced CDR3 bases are TGTGCCAGTAGAACCGGGACTAGCGGTCCCACCGGGGAG.

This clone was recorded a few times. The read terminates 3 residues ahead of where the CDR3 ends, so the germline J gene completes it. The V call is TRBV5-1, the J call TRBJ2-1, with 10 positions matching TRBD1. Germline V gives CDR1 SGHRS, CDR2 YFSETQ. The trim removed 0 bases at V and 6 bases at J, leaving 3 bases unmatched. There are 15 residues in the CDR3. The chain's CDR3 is CASSLGDRGANEQFF. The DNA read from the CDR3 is TGCGCCAGCAGCTTGGGGGACAGGGGAGCCAATGAG.

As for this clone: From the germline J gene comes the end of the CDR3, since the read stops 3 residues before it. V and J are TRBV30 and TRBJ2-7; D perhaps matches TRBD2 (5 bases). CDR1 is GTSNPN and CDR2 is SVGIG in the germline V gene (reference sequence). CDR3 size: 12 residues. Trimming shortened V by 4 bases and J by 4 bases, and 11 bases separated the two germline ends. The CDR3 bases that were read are TGTGCCTGGACTAGCTCTCCTTACGAG. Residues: CAWTSSPYE. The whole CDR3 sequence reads CAWTSSPYEQYF.

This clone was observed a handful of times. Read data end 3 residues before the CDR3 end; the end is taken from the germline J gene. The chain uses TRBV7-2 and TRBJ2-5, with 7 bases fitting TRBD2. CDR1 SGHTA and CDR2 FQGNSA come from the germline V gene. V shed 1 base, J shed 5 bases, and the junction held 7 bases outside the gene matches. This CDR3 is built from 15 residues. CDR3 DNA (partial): TGTGCCAGCAGCTTAGGAGGCGGGAGTGCGGAGACC. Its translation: CASSLGGGSAET. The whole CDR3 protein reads CASSLGGGSAETQYF. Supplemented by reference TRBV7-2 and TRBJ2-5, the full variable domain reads GAGVSQSPSNKVTEKGKDVELRCDPISGHTALYWYRQSLGQGLEFLIYFQGNSAPDKSGLPSDRFSAERTGGSVSTLTIQRTQQEDSAVYLCASSLGGGSAETQYFGPGTRLLVL.